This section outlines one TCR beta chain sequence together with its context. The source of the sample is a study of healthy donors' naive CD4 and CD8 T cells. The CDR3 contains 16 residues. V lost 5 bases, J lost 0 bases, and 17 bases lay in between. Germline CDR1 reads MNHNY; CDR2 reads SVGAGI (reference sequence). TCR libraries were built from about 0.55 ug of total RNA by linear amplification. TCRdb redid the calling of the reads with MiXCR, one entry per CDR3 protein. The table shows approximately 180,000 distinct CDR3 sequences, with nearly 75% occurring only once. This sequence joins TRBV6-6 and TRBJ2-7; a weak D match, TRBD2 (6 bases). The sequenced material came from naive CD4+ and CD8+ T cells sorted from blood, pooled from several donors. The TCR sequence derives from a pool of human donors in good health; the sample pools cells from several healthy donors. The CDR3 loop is CASSRPGGDDSYEQYF. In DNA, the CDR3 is TGTGCCAGCAGTAGACCCGGCGGGGACGACTCCTACGAGCAGTACTTC.